This T cell receptor (beta chain) was captured by sequencing in a study of blood T cell repertoires in COVID-19. Study-wide context: PBMCs, B-cell-depleted T cells, or T cells were the source of the cDNA or gDNA that made up the material.

With V trimmed by 5 bases and J by 4 bases, 7 bases remained unmatched. The germline V gene has CDR1 KGHSH and CDR2 LQKENI. The CDR3 length is 14 residues. Original data processing: Quantification of nucleated cells was approximated via reference gene primer amplification. The table came from immunoSEQ multiplex PCR; TCRdb's copy has only in-frame clones and leaves some out. The D gene and trimming were derived from the DNA, and the V and J assignments and clone size from that table. The data show 100,000 to 150,000 clones, just under 80% seen once. The receptor was isolated from a human donor in a cohort sampled during active COVID-19. This rearrangement joins TRBV18 to TRBJ1-2; 7 positions match TRBD1. The specimen was peripheral blood. The CDR3 is CASSVMRTGYGYTF. The CDR3 bases are TGTGCCAGCTCAGTGATGAGGACAGGCTATGGCTACACCTTC.